This passage covers 4 T cell receptor beta chains from one sample sequenced in a study of Graves' ophthalmopathy and Graves' hyperthyroidism. For repertoire sequencing, the TCR beta CDR3 regions were amplified from RNA transcripts. In the first round, RT-PCR was carried out with HTBI primers, and a multiplex PCR formed the second round. TCRdb itself ran the multiplex PCR reads through MiXCR, one entry per CDR3 protein. Among hundreds of thousands of distinct CDR3 sequences listed, 22% were seen once. The sequenced sample was peripheral blood. These TCRs come from a woman aged 18-30 years with stable Graves' hyperthyroidism. Some clones in this sample may be carry-over from other donors' samples.

This chain links TRBV4-1 with TRBJ2-4; D is possibly TRBD1 (6 bases). Per germline, CDR1 MGHRA and CDR2 YSYEKL. CDR3 length equals 17 residues. V was cut by 2 bases and J by 0 bases, with 14 bases left in between. CDR3 nucleotides: TGCGCCAGCAGCCAACCCCGGACAGCAACAGCCAAAAACATTCAGTACTTC. It encodes CASSQPRTATAKNIQYF.

This clonotype was detected many times. This chain connects TRBV7-9 to TRBJ2-2; D is uncertain. Trimming shortened V by 4 bases and J by 4 bases, and 10 bases separated the two germline ends. The V gene's germline CDR1 is SEHNR and CDR2 FQNEAQ (reference sequence). The CDR3 extends over 14 amino acids. This CDR3 reads CASSSSGVTGELFF. The DNA of the CDR3 is TGTGCCAGCAGCTCGAGTGGGGTCACCGGGGAGCTGTTTTTT.

This clonotype appeared many times. The V call is TRBV27, the J call TRBJ1-6; D remains unclear. V was cut by 3 bases and J by 6 bases, with 15 bases left in between. Germline assignment: CDR1 MNHEY and CDR2 SMNVEV (reference sequence). CDR3 length: 16 residues. The CDR3 sequence is CASSFKIANLNSPLHF. The DNA for the CDR3 is TGTGCCAGCAGTTTCAAGATTGCAAATCTTAATTCACCCCTCCACTTT.

This clonotype has ten or more counts. The chain combines TRBV6-1 with TRBJ1-2; D is uncertain. Deletions cut 2 bases from V and 0 bases from J, with 7 bases between. Looked up from germline, CDR1 is MNHNS and CDR2 is SASEGT. This CDR3 has 14 amino acids. CDR3 residues: CASSEIGANYGYTF. The CDR3 DNA is TGTGCCAGCAGTGAAATCGGAGCTAACTATGGCTACACCTTC.